Shown below are 24 T cell receptor beta chains from a single sample sequenced in a study of T cell repertoires in cytomegalovirus infection. TCRdb processed the reads anew with MiXCR; each CDR3 protein has one entry. The sample lists some 320,000 distinct CDR3 sequences, around 29% occurring once. The antigens of these receptors remain unknown. The sequencing here drew on cultured PBMCs, taken from culture after CMV antigen stimulation. The receptors were gathered from a human donor in good health (CMV status not recorded). Some clones in this sample may be carry-over from other donors' samples.

The chain recombines TRBV5-4 with TRBJ2-1; 7 positions agree with TRBD1. This CDR3 region has 15 residues. Trimming removed 6 bases from V and 5 bases from J; junction bases left unmatched: 11. CDR1 and CDR2 from the germline V gene are SGHNT and YYREEE (reference sequence). CDR3 sequence: CASTKRQGRDNEQFF. The CDR3 DNA sequence: TGTGCCAGCACCAAGCGACAGGGAAGGGACAATGAGCAGTTCTTC.

This clonotype came up many times. This chain connects TRBV12-3 or TRBV12-4 to TRBJ1-1; D is unclear. This CDR3 has 13 amino acids. Trimming cost V 3 bases and J 0 bases, with 5 bases left between them. CDR3 protein: CASSFQVNTEAFF. The CDR3 nucleotides are TGTGCCAGCAGTTTCCAGGTGAACACTGAAGCTTTCTTT.

This clonotype occurred a few times. This chain uses TRBV5-1 with TRBJ2-3; D call uncertain. V lost 4 bases and J lost 2, with 8 bases in between. The V gene's germline CDR1 is SGHRS and CDR2 YFSETQ. The CDR3 extends over 13 amino acids. The CDR3 sequence: CASSKTTTDTQYF. Written as DNA, the CDR3 is TGCGCCAGCAGCAAAACTACCACAGATACGCAGTATTTT.

This clonotype was picked up a small number of times. V and J are TRBV7-9 and TRBJ1-6, with 7 bases lining up with TRBD1. Germline loops: CDR1 SEHNR, CDR2 FQNEAQ (reference sequence). With V trimmed by 4 bases and J by 6 bases, 3 bases remained unmatched. The CDR3 length is 14 residues. CDR3 sequence reads: CASSSRQGNSPLHF. As DNA, the CDR3 is TGTGCCAGCAGCTCCCGACAGGGTAATTCACCCCTCCACTTT.

This clonotype was detected ten times or more. The V gene is TRBV7-8, the J gene TRBJ2-5; 8 bases fit TRBD2. J lost 4 bases, V lost 6 bases, and 13 bases had no gene match. From germline, CDR1 is SGHVS and CDR2 FQNEAQ. The CDR3 totals 16 residues. The CDR3: CASSRRLATEGETQYF. CDR3 nucleotide sequence: TGTGCCAGCAGTCGCCGACTAGCGACGGAGGGAGAGACCCAGTACTTC.

This clonotype was observed a few times. This sequence joins TRBV7-2 and TRBJ2-1, with a tentative D call TRBD1 (7 bases). V shed 5 bases and J shed 7 bases, with 12 bases lying between them. Looked up from germline, CDR1 is SGHTA and CDR2 is FQGNSA. The CDR3 length is 13 residues. CDR3 amino acids: CASSPRGRNEQFF. The CDR3 bases are TGTGCCAGCAGCCCCAGGGGGAGGAATGAGCAGTTCTTC. Looking up the rest from reference TRBV7-2 and TRBJ2-1 gives the full variable domain: GAGVSQSPSNKVTEKGKDVELRCDPISGHTALYWYRQSLGQGLEFLIYFQGNSAPDKSGLPSDRFSAERTGGSVSTLTIQRTQQEDSAVYLCASSPRGRNEQFFGPGTRLTVL.

The chain couples TRBV12-3 or TRBV12-4 to TRBJ1-2, with D possibly being TRBD1 (6 bases). CDR3 length: 16 residues. Trimming removed 7 bases at V and 1 base at J, with 19 bases between. The CDR3, as DNA: TGTGCCAGCACCCGGGGGGGCAGACAGTTTAACTATGGCTACACCTTC. The encoded protein is CASTRGGRQFNYGYTF.

This clonotype occurred a few times. This chain links TRBV19 with TRBJ2-7, with TRBD1 identical over 11 bases. Germline-derived CDR1 and CDR2 are LNHDA and SQIVND (reference sequence). The J segment lost 2 bases and the V segment lost 7 bases, leaving 4 bases of the junction unmatched. The CDR3 is made up of 14 amino acids. The CDR3 DNA reads TGTGCCAGTACCCCGGGACAGGGGGCCTACGAGCAGTACTTC. Amino acid sequence: CASTPGQGAYEQYF.

The J gene is TRBJ1-5, the V gene TRBV11-2; 7 bases line up with TRBD1. V was pared by 3 bases and J by 7 bases, with 3 bases of the junction left unmatched. Germline CDR1 reads SGHAT; CDR2 reads FQNNGV. The CDR3 contains 13 residues. The CDR3 DNA reads as TGTGCCAGCAGCTTGGGACAGCTGCAGCCCCAGCATTTT. Translated, it gives CASSLGQLQPQHF.

This clonotype was detected many times. This chain uses TRBV7-2 with TRBJ2-1; no definite D call. This CDR3 spans 16 amino acids. Germline CDR1 reads SGHTA; CDR2 reads FQGNSA. V lost 5 bases and J 3 bases, leaving 17 bases between the germline ends. CDR3 residues: CASSVQIGRFYNEQFF. The DNA of the CDR3 is TGTGCCAGCAGCGTACAAATAGGGCGGTTCTACAATGAGCAGTTCTTC.

This clonotype has ten or more counts. This sequence joins TRBV19 and TRBJ2-7, with D possibly being TRBD2 (6 bases). This CDR3 spans 13 amino acids. V was pared by 3 bases and J by 3 bases, with 9 bases between. CDR1 is LNHDA and CDR2 is SQIVND in the germline V gene (reference sequence). In nucleotides, the CDR3 is TGTGCCAGTAGTATCGGACTACTCTACGAGCAGTACTTC. This encodes CASSIGLLYEQYF.

In this sample, this clonotype turned up once. In DNA form, the CDR3 reads TGTGCCAGCTCACCCCCGATATTAAGGGCAGACACTGAAGCTTTCTTT. Protein: CASSPPILRADTEAFF. This rearrangement joins TRBV18 to TRBJ1-1; D unclear. The germline CDR1 and CDR2 sequences are KGHSH and LQKENI. V lost 3 bases and J lost 3, with 17 bases in between. CDR3 length: 16 residues.

The sample holds a few counts of this clonotype. The genes are TRBV19 and TRBJ2-5; 8 positions agree with TRBD1. Losses at the gene ends were 8 bases for V and 1 base for J; bases not matched to a gene: 9. Germline V gene sequence: CDR1 LNHDA, CDR2 SQIVND (reference sequence). The CDR3 spans 15 residues. The CDR3 loop reads CASREGDRLQETQYF. The CDR3 DNA is TGTGCCAGTCGAGAGGGGGACAGGCTCCAAGAGACCCAGTACTTC.

This chain joins TRBV6-5 and TRBJ1-3; D remains unclear. Trimming removed 8 bases from V and 2 bases from J, with 16 bases in between. Germline V lookup: CDR1 MNHEY, CDR2 SVGAGI. The CDR3 loop spans 15 amino acids. CDR3 protein: CASGYTGKTGNTIYF. CDR3 bases: TGTGCCAGCGGCTATACTGGGAAGACTGGAAACACCATATATTTT.

V is TRBV20-1 and J is TRBJ2-7; TRBD2 matches 9 bases. This CDR3 region has 14 residues. V shed 4 bases, J shed 4 bases, and the junction held 8 bases outside the gene matches. Germline CDR1 reads DFQATT; CDR2 reads SNEGSKA (reference sequence). The CDR3 region is CSATKRGDQYEQYF. In nucleotides, the CDR3 is TGCAGTGCTACAAAGCGGGGGGATCAATACGAGCAGTACTTC.

This clonotype was seen once. V is TRBV7-6 and J is TRBJ1-2, with 8 bases identical to TRBD1. CDR3 length: 14 amino acids. The J segment lost 8 bases and the V segment lost 4 bases, leaving 9 bases of the junction unmatched. Germline V CDR1 and CDR2: SGHVS, FNYEAQ. Here the CDR3 reads CASSSDRAMRGYTF. Written as DNA, the CDR3 is TGTGCCAGCAGCTCGGACAGGGCAATGAGGGGCTACACCTTC.

The genes are TRBV5-4 and TRBJ2-1; the D gene is possibly TRBD1 (6 bases). Trimming shortened V by 3 bases and J by 6 bases, and 10 bases separated the two germline ends. Germline V gives CDR1 SGHNT, CDR2 YYREEE (reference sequence). The CDR3 is 13 residues long. CDR3 protein: CASSYGTSNEQFF. As DNA, the CDR3 is TGTGCCAGCAGCTATGGGACAAGCAATGAGCAGTTCTTC.

This clonotype was seen only a few times. The chain carries TRBV20-1 and TRBJ1-2; tentatively, D is TRBD1 (5 bases). Deletions cut 0 bases from V and 7 bases from J, with 12 bases between. From germline, CDR1 is DFQATT and CDR2 SNEGSKA (reference sequence). The CDR3 loop spans 13 amino acids. CDR3 loop: CSAREGRVSGYTF. DNA of the CDR3: TGCAGTGCTAGAGAGGGCAGGGTGTCTGGCTACACCTTC.

The chain carries TRBV19 and TRBJ1-1, with a tentative D call TRBD1 (6 bases). The length of the CDR3 is 13 residues. Germline CDR1 and CDR2: LNHDA and SQIVND (reference sequence). V lost 3 bases to trimming and J lost 5 bases, with 10 bases between them. CDR3 sequence (DNA): TGTGCCAGTAGTATGGGGGCAGGGACTGAAGCTTTCTTT. It encodes CASSMGAGTEAFF.

The chain uses TRBV7-9 and TRBJ1-5, with D possibly being TRBD1 (6 bases). The CDR3 sequence is 12 residues long. Germline CDR1 reads SEHNR; CDR2 reads FQNEAQ (reference sequence). Trimming took 5 bases from V and 7 from J, leaving 9 bases between them. CDR3 region: CASSIGQQPQHF. The CDR3 region has the DNA TGTGCCAGCAGCATCGGACAGCAGCCCCAGCATTTT.

The chain links TRBV7-6 to TRBJ2-3; D call uncertain. The CDR3 contains 13 residues. Germline V gene lookup returns CDR1 SGHVS and CDR2 FNYEAQ. V lost 1 base to trimming and J lost 5 bases, with 7 bases between them. CDR3 amino acids: CASSLELVDTQYF. As DNA, the CDR3 is TGTGCCAGCAGCTTAGAATTGGTAGATACGCAGTATTTT.

The rearrangement links TRBV7-9 to TRBJ1-2, with D maybe TRBD1 (5 bases). The CDR3 length is 14 residues. Germline values: CDR1 SEHNR, CDR2 FQNEAQ (reference sequence). V lost 5 bases to trimming and J lost 8 bases, with 18 bases between them. DNA for the CDR3: TGTGCCAGCAGCCAACTGACAGAACACCGGGGCTACACCTTC. This gives the protein CASSQLTEHRGYTF.

The gene calls are TRBV7-6 and TRBJ1-1; 9 positions agree with TRBD1. Germline assignment: CDR1 SGHVS and CDR2 FNYEAQ. The V segment lost 5 bases and the J segment 8 bases; nucleotides outside the gene matches: 12. The CDR3 extends over 15 amino acids. CDR3 amino acids: CASSPRGTGTGEAFF. The CDR3 bases are TGTGCCAGCAGCCCTAGAGGGACAGGGACAGGCGAAGCTTTCTTT.

V is TRBV28 and J is TRBJ1-5; 12 bases align to TRBD1. The germline gives CDR1 MDHEN, CDR2 SYDVKM. The CDR3 spans 17 residues. V lost 2 bases and J lost 7; bases outside the gene matches: 9. The CDR3 bases are TGTGCCAGCAGTTTACACCGCCGGGACAGGGGGCGACAGCCCCAGCATTTT. Its translation: CASSLHRRDRGRQPQHF.